These 31 T cell receptor beta chains came from one sample sequenced in a study of cytomegalovirus exposure and HLA in healthy donors. TCRdb's copy holds only in-frame clones and misses some; the assay was immunoSEQ multiplex PCR. The sample comprises 85,000 to 90,000 clones, 96% of which are singletons, and around 0.78% rests with the top ten. Sequenced sample: PBMCs. These receptors all stem from a man between 18 and 35 years old in good health and CMV-seronegative.

The rearrangement links TRBV2 to TRBJ1-1; possibly TRBD1 for D (6 bases). Germline V gene lookup returns CDR1 SNHLY and CDR2 FYNNEI. The CDR3 length is 12 residues. The ends were cut back, 10 bases at V and 10 bases at J, with 19 bases in the middle. CDR3 coding DNA: TGTGCCATCCTGCTGGACAGCCAAGTAGCTTTCTTT. Protein sequence: CAILLDSQVAFF.

The V and J genes are TRBV14 and TRBJ1-2; a weak D match, TRBD1 (5 bases). Deletions cut 0 bases from V and 7 bases from J, with 18 bases between. CDR1 is SGHDN and CDR2 is FVKESK in the germline V gene. The CDR3 has 16 residues. The chain's CDR3 is CASSQDPLEGALGYTF. CDR3 bases: TGTGCCAGCAGCCAAGACCCCCTGGAAGGGGCTCTTGGCTACACCTTC.

The chain carries TRBV18 and TRBJ2-1, with TRBD2 as a possible D gene (6 bases). The CDR3 sequence is 14 residues long. Trimming shortened V by 3 bases and J by 9 bases, and 15 bases separated the two germline ends. CDR1 is KGHSH, CDR2 LQKENI, per germline. This CDR3 reads CASSPWRDHGEQFF. The CDR3 nucleotides are TGTGCCAGCTCACCGTGGCGGGATCACGGTGAGCAGTTCTTC. The variable domain in full, with the rest retrieved from reference TRBV18 and TRBJ2-1, is NAGVMQNPRHLVRRRGQEARLRCSPMKGHSHVYWYRQLPEEGLKFMVYLQKENIIDESGMPKERFSAEFPKEGPSILRIQQVVRGDSAAYFCASSPWRDHGEQFFGPGTRLTVL.

The CDR3 DNA sequence: TGTGCCTGGGCGGTGGGGACAGGGGACCCCATTCAGTACTTC. Its protein product is CAWAVGTGDPIQYF. V usage is TRBV30 and J usage is TRBJ2-4, with 10 bases identical to TRBD1. This CDR3 region has 14 residues. Germline loops: CDR1 GTSNPN, CDR2 SVGIG (reference sequence). The ends lost 5 bases at V and 9 bases at J; junction bases unmatched: 10.

The V and J genes are TRBV7-9 and TRBJ2-2, with 9 bases identical to TRBD1. The CDR3 contains 13 residues. V was pared by 5 bases and J by 8 bases, with 3 bases of the junction left unmatched. CDR1 is SEHNR and CDR2 is FQNEAQ in the germline V gene (reference sequence). In DNA, the CDR3 is TGTGCCAGCAGCCGACAGGGGGTAGGGGAGCTGTTTTTT. Translating gives CASSRQGVGELFF.

This chain joins TRBV7-2 and TRBJ2-7; 7 positions match TRBD1. With V trimmed by 5 bases and J by 2 bases, 6 bases remained unmatched. The CDR3 is made up of 14 amino acids. Germline V gene data show CDR1 as SGHTA and CDR2 as FQGNSA. CDR3 DNA: TGTGCCAGCAGCGCCTCGCAGGGGGCCTACGAGCAGTACTTC. The encoded protein is CASSASQGAYEQYF. The whole variable domain, filled in from reference TRBV7-2 and TRBJ2-7, reads GAGVSQSPSNKVTEKGKDVELRCDPISGHTALYWYRQSLGQGLEFLIYFQGNSAPDKSGLPSDRFSAERTGGSVSTLTIQRTQQEDSAVYLCASSASQGAYEQYFGPGTRLTVT.

This rearrangement joins TRBV5-6 to TRBJ2-7; D may be TRBD2 (7 bases). The germline CDR1 and CDR2 sequences are SGHDT and YYEEEE. V shed 5 bases and J shed 7 bases, with 19 bases lying between them. This CDR3 contains 14 residues. CDR3 sequence (DNA): TGTGCCAGCAGTTTTTGGGGGGGCATGTATGAGCAGTACGTC. It specifies CASSFWGGMYEQYV.

The chain couples TRBV27 to TRBJ1-4; 8 bases map to TRBD1. The ends lost 6 bases at V and 7 bases at J; junction bases unmatched: 10. This CDR3 contains 15 residues. In germline, CDR1 is MNHEY, CDR2 SMNVEV (reference sequence). The CDR3 is CASRLQTGGSEKLFF. The CDR3 DNA sequence: TGTGCCAGCAGACTTCAAACAGGGGGAAGTGAAAAACTGTTTTTT. Full variable domain (outside the CDR3, taken from reference TRBV27 and TRBJ1-4): EAQVTQNPRYLITVTGKKLTVTCSQNMNHEYMSWYRQDPGLGLRQIYYSMNVEVTDKGDVPEGYKVSRKEKRNFPLILESPSPNQTSLYFCASRLQTGGSEKLFFGSGTQLSVL.

This clone was recorded only once. The V call is TRBV11-3, the J call TRBJ1-2; 8 nucleotides agree with TRBD1. The V segment lost 5 bases and the J segment 8 bases; nucleotides outside the gene matches: 7. CDR3 length: 13 residues. Germline CDR1 is SGHNT and CDR2 is YENEEA. The CDR3 DNA follows: TGTGCCAGCAGCCCTGACAGGGGCCACGGCTACACCTTC. This codes for CASSPDRGHGYTF. The full variable domain, completed using reference TRBV11-3 and TRBJ1-2, is EAGVVQSPRYKIIEKKQPVAFWCNPISGHNTLYWYLQNLGQGPELLIRYENEEAVDDSQLPKDRFSAERLKGVDSTLKIQPAELGDSAVYLCASSPDRGHGYTFGSGTRLTVV.

This chain uses TRBV6-4 with TRBJ1-4, with 7 bases matching TRBD1. Germline V gene lookup returns CDR1 MRHNA and CDR2 SNTAGT. CDR3 length: 12 residues. Trimming removed 1 base from V and 11 bases from J; junction bases left unmatched: 1. The DNA of the CDR3 is TGTGCCAGCAGTGACTACAGGGGCAAACTGTTTTTT. Protein: CASSDYRGKLFF.

This clone showed up just once. The chain has TRBV15 and TRBJ2-3; D not certain. The CDR3 extends over 14 amino acids. Germline values: CDR1 LNHNV, CDR2 YYDKDF (reference sequence). V shed 5 bases and J shed 3 bases, with 12 bases lying between them. The CDR3 DNA sequence: TGTGCCACCAGCGTAGCTATAGAGACAGATACGCAGTATTTT. Its protein is CATSVAIETDTQYF.

The rearrangement uses TRBV19 and TRBJ2-3, with D possibly TRBD1 on 6 matching bases. V lost 5 bases, J lost 4 bases, and 19 bases lay in between. Germline V lookup: CDR1 LNHDA, CDR2 SQIVND (reference sequence). The CDR3 contains 16 residues. The CDR3: CASSPGLQGKADTQYF. CDR3 sequence (DNA): TGTGCCAGTAGTCCGGGCCTACAGGGAAAGGCAGATACGCAGTATTTT.

The rearrangement links TRBV6-1 to TRBJ2-1, with 8 bases lining up with TRBD1. This CDR3 is 15 amino acids long. The V segment lost 4 bases and the J segment 9 bases; nucleotides outside the gene matches: 11. Per germline, CDR1 MNHNS and CDR2 SASEGT. CDR3 DNA: TGTGCCAGCAGTGGTTCGGGGACAGGCGTTGTTGAGCAGTTCTTC. This translates into CASSGSGTGVVEQFF.

This clone appeared a single time. The chain is built from TRBV5-1 and TRBJ2-5, with 8 nucleotides matching TRBD2. J lost 2 bases, V lost 0 bases, and 0 bases had no gene match. Looked up from germline, CDR1 is SGHRS and CDR2 is YFSETQ. The CDR3 sequence is 14 residues long. The CDR3 here is CASSLAGGQETQYF. The CDR3 region has the DNA TGCGCCAGCAGCTTGGCGGGAGGGCAAGAGACCCAGTACTTC. The whole variable domain, remainder taken from reference TRBV5-1 and TRBJ2-5, is KAGVTQTPRYLIKTRGQQVTLSCSPISGHRSVSWYQQTPGQGLQFLFEYFSETQRNKGNFPGRFSGRQFSNSRSEMNVSTLELGDSALYLCASSLAGGQETQYFGPGTRLLVL.

This sequence joins TRBV2 and TRBJ1-1, with D possibly matching TRBD1 (5 bases). The CDR3 contains 14 residues. Per the germline V gene, CDR1 is SNHLY and CDR2 is FYNNEI. V was pared by 3 bases and J by 6 bases, with 14 bases between. CDR3 sequence reads: CASSERDVASEAFF. DNA for the CDR3: TGTGCCAGCAGTGAGCGGGACGTTGCATCTGAAGCTTTCTTT.

The chain uses TRBV19 and TRBJ2-1, with D possibly being TRBD2 (5 bases). Germline assignment: CDR1 LNHDA and CDR2 SQIVND (reference sequence). The CDR3 is 14 residues long. V gave up 1 base and J gave up 7 bases, with 11 bases separating them. The DNA of the CDR3 is TGTGCCAGTAGTATAGTCGGCTCGGGGAATGAGCAGTTCTTC. It specifies CASSIVGSGNEQFF.

The chain employs TRBV6-1 and TRBJ1-1; D unresolved. V shed 7 bases and J shed 1 base, with 7 bases lying between them. Germline loops: CDR1 MNHNS, CDR2 SASEGT. The CDR3 extends over 12 amino acids. DNA of the CDR3: TGTGCCAGCATAGAAAGGAACACTGAAGCTTTCTTT. It codes for CASIERNTEAFF.

This clone was recorded only once. The chain couples TRBV2 to TRBJ2-1; tentative D call: TRBD1 (6 bases). CDR1 SNHLY and CDR2 FYNNEI come from the germline V gene. V lost 7 bases, J lost 5 bases, and 18 bases lay in between. The CDR3 runs to 15 residues. In nucleotides, the CDR3 is TGTGCCAGCATCCAGGGGAGAGGGGAGAACAATGAGCAGTTCTTC. The encoded protein is CASIQGRGENNEQFF.

The chain uses TRBV7-9 and TRBJ1-1; TRBD1 matches at 10 bases. CDR1 and CDR2 (germline): SEHNR, FQNEAQ (reference sequence). This CDR3 comprises 17 residues. V trimming: 0 bases; J trimming: 0 bases; junction bases outside the gene matches: 4. Here the CDR3 DNA reads TGTGCCAGCAGCTTAGCACCGGGACAGGGGATGAACACTGAAGCTTTCTTT. Residues: CASSLAPGQGMNTEAFF.

The chain combines TRBV27 with TRBJ2-1; 13 bases line up with TRBD2. Unmatched junction bases numbered 5, after V lost 5 bases and J lost 1 base. Germline CDR1 and CDR2: MNHEY and SMNVEV (reference sequence). CDR3 size: 17 residues. DNA for the CDR3: TGTGCCAGCAGTGCCGGACTAGCGGGAGTGTCCTACAATGAGCAGTTCTTC. Protein: CASSAGLAGVSYNEQFF.

The V and J genes are TRBV27 and TRBJ2-2, with 9 bases identical to TRBD1. This CDR3 is 19 amino acids long. CDR1 and CDR2 (germline): MNHEY, SMNVEV (reference sequence). Trimming at V came to 3 bases and at J to 1 base, leaving 12 bases not matched to a gene. CDR3 bases: TGTGCCAGCAGTTTCATCCGGGACAGGGAGGACATGAACACCGGGGAGCTGTTTTTT. This translates into CASSFIRDREDMNTGELFF.

This chain links TRBV4-1 with TRBJ2-7, with 8 bases that match TRBD1. This CDR3 has 13 residues. Germline lookup yields CDR1 MGHRA and CDR2 YSYEKL. V shed 4 bases, J shed 4 bases, and the junction held 3 bases outside the gene matches. The CDR3 is CASSLRQGYEQYV. The CDR3 coding sequence is TGCGCCAGCAGCCTCCGACAGGGGTACGAGCAGTACGTC.

The chain recombines TRBV7-8 with TRBJ2-3; no clear D. V lost 0 bases, J lost 2 bases, and 12 bases lay in between. The CDR3 loop spans 16 amino acids. The germline CDR1 and CDR2 sequences are SGHVS and FQNEAQ. CDR3 residues: CASSLAHQLPTDTQYF. In DNA form, the CDR3 reads TGTGCCAGCAGCTTAGCCCATCAACTACCCACAGATACGCAGTATTTT.

This clone was counted a single time. The CDR3 spells CASSQEGGSRETQYF. In nucleotides, the CDR3 is TGCGCCAGCAGCCAAGAAGGGGGCTCCCGGGAGACCCAGTACTTC. The gene calls are TRBV4-1 and TRBJ2-5; 7 bases fit TRBD1. J was trimmed by 5 bases and V by 0 bases; bases with no gene match: 6. This CDR3 is built from 15 residues. Germline V gene lookup returns CDR1 MGHRA and CDR2 YSYEKL.

The V gene is TRBV28, the J gene TRBJ1-2, with no clear D. This CDR3 contains 12 residues. Between the trimmed V and J ends, which lost 2 bases and 10 bases, there was a span of 11 bases. Germline V gives CDR1 MDHEN, CDR2 SYDVKM. The CDR3 bases are TGTGCCAGCAGTTTACCGCAGGCCTCCTACACCTTC. Translating it yields CASSLPQASYTF.

The gene calls are TRBV30 and TRBJ2-2; 8 nucleotides line up with TRBD2. V shed 7 bases and J 4 bases; nucleotides not matched to a gene: 8. The CDR3 is 14 residues long. Germline CDR1 is GTSNPN and CDR2 is SVGIG (reference sequence). The CDR3 DNA is TGTGCCTTAGCCCGGGGGGGACGCACCGGGGAGCTGTTTTTT. Translating it yields CALARGGRTGELFF.

The genes are TRBV28 and TRBJ1-2; 11 nucleotides match TRBD1. The CDR3 extends over 15 amino acids. Germline V CDR1 and CDR2: MDHEN, SYDVKM. The V and J ends lost 6 bases and 4 bases, in that order; junction bases with no gene match: 7. This CDR3 reads CASSYRTGGFYGYTF. For the CDR3, the DNA is TGTGCCAGCAGCTACAGGACAGGGGGCTTCTATGGCTACACCTTC.

The chain recombines TRBV28 with TRBJ1-2; D not resolved. Trimming removed 10 bases at V and 2 bases at J, with 17 bases between. Germline values: CDR1 MDHEN, CDR2 SYDVKM. The CDR3 covers 14 residues. CDR3 amino acids: CATNPTGGNYGYTF. As DNA, the CDR3 is TGTGCCACCAACCCGACGGGCGGGAACTATGGCTACACCTTC.

The V call is TRBV7-9, the J call TRBJ2-1; tentative D call: TRBD2 (7 bases). The CDR3 extends over 15 amino acids. V lost 1 base and J 4 bases, leaving 11 bases between the germline ends. The germline V gene has CDR1 SEHNR and CDR2 FQNEAQ (reference sequence). CDR3 sequence: CASSLEGGGYNEQFF. CDR3 nucleotides: TGTGCCAGCAGCTTAGAAGGGGGAGGGTACAATGAGCAGTTCTTC.

With regard to this clone: The CDR3 does not end in the conserved phenylalanine or tryptophan, so this is likely a read error. The CDR3 DNA reads TGTGCCAGCAGTGTTCGACAGGGCTATGGCTACACCCTC. It encodes CASSVRQGYGYTL. The J gene is TRBJ1-2, the V gene TRBV2, with TRBD1 matching over 7 bases. J lost 4 bases, V lost 4 bases, and 3 bases had no gene match. The germline V gene encodes CDR1 SNHLY and CDR2 FYNNEI. CDR3 size: 13 residues.

The chain recombines TRBV14 with TRBJ2-1; D gene uncertain. This CDR3 is 13 amino acids long. Trimming took off 4 bases at V and 5 bases at J, with 9 bases between the two ends. Looked up from germline, CDR1 is SGHDN and CDR2 is FVKESK. CDR3 nucleotides: TGTGCCAGCAGCCCCACTCGAGACAATGAGCAGTTCTTC. It yields the protein CASSPTRDNEQFF.